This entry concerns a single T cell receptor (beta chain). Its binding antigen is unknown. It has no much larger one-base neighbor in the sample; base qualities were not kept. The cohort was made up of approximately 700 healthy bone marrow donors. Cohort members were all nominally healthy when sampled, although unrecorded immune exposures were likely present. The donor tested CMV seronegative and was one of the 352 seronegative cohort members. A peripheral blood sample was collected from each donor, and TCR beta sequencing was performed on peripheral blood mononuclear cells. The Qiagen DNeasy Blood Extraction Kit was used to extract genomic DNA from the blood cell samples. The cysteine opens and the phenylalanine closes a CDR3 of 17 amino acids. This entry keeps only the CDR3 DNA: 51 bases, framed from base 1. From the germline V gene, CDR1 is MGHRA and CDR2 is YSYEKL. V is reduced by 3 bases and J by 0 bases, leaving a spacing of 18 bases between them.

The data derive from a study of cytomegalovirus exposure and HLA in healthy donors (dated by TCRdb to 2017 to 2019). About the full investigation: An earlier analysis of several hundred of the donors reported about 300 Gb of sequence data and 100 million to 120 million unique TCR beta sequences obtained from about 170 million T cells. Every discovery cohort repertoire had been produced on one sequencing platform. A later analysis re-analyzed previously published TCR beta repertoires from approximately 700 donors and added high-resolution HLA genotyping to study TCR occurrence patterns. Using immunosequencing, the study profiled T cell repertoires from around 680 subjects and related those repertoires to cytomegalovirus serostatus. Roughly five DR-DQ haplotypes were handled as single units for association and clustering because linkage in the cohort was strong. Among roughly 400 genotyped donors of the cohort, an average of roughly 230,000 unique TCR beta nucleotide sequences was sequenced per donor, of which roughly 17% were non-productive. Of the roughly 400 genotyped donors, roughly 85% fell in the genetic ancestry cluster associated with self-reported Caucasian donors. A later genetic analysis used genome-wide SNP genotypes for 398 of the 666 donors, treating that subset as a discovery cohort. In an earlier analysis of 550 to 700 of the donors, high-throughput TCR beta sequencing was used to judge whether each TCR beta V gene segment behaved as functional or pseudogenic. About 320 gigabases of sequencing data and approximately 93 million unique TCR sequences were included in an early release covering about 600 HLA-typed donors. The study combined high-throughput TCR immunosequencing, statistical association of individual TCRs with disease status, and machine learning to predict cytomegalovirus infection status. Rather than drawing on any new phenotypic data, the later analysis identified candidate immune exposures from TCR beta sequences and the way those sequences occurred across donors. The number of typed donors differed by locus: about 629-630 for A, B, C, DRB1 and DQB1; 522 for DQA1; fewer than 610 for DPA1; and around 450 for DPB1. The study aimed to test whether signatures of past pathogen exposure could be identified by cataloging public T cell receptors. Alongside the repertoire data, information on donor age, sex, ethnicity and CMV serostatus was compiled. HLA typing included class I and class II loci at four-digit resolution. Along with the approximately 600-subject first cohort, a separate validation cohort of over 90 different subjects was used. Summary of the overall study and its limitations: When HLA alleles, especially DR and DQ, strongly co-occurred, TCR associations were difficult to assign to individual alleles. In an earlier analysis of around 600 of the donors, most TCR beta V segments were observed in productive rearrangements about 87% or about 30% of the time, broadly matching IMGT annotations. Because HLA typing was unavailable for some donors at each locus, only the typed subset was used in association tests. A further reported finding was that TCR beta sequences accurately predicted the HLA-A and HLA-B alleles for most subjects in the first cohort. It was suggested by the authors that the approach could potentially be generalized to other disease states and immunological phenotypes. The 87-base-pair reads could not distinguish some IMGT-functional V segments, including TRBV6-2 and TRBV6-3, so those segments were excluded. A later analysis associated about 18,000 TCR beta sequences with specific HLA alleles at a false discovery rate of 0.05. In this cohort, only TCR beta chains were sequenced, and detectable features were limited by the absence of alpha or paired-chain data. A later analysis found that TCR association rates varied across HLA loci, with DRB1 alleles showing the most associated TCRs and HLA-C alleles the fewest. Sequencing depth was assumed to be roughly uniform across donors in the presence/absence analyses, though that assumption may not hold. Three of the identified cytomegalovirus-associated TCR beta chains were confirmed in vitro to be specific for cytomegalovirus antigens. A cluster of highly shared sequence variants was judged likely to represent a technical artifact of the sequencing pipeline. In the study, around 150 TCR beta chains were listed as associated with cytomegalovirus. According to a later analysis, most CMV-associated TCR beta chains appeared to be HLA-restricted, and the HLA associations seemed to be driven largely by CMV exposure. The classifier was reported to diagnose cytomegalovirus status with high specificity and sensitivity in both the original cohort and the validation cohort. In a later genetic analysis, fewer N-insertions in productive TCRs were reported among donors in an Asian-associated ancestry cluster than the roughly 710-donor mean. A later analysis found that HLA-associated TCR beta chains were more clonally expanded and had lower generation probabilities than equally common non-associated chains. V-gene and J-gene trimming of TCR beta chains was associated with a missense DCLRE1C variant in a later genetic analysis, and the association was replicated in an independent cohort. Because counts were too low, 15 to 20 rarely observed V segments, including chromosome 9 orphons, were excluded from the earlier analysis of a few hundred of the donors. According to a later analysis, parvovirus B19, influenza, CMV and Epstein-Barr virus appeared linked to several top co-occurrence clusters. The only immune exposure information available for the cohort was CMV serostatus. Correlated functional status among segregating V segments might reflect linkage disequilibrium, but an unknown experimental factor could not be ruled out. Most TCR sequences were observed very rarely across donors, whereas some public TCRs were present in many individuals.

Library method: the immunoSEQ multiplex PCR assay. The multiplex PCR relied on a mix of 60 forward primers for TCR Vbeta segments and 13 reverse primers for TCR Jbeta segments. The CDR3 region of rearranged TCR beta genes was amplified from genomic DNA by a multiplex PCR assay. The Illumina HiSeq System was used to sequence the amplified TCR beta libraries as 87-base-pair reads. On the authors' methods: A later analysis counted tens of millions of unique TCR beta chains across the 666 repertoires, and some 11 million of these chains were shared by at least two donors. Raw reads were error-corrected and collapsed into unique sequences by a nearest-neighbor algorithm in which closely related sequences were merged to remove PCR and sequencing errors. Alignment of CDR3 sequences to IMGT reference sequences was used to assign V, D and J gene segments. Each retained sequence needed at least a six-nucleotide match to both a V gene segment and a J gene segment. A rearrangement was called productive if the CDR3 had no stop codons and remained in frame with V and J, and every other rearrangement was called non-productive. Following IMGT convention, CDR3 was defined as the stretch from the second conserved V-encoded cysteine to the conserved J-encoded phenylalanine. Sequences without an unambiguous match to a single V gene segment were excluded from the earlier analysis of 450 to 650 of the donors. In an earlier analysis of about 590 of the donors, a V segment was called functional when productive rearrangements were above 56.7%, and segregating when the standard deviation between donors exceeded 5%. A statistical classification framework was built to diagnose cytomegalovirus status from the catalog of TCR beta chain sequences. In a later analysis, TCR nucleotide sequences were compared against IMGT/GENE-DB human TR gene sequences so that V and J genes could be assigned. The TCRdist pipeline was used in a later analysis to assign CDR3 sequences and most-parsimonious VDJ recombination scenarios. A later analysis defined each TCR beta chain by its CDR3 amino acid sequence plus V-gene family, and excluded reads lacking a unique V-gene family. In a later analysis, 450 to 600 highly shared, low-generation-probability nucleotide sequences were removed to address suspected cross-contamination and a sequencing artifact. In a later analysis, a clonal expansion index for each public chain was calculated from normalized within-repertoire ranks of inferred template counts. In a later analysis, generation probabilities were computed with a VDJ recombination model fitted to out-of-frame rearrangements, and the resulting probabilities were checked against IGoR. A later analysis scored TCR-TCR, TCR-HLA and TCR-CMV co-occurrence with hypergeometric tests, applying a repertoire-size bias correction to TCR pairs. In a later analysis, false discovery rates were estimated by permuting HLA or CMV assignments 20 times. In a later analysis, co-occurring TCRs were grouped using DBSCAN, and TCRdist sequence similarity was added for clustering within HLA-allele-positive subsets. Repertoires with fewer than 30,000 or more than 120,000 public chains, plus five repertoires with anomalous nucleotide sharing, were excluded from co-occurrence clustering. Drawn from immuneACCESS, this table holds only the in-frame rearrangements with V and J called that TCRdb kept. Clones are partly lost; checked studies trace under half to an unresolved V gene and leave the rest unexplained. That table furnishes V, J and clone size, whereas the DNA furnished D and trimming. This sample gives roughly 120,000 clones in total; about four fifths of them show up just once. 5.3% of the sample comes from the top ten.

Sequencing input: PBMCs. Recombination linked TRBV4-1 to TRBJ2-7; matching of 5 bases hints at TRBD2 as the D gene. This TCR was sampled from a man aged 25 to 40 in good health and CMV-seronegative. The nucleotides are TGCGCCAGCAGCCATGCCTCCCTCGGGGTGGGCTCCTACGAGCAGTACTTC. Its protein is CASSHASLGVGSYEQYF.